This T cell receptor beta chain was profiled in a study of blood T cell repertoires in COVID-19. Germline V gene sequence: CDR1 KGHSH, CDR2 LQKENI. The CDR3 runs to 12 residues. Deletions cut 3 bases from V and 8 bases from J, with 8 bases between. The repertoire was sequenced with immunoSEQ multiplex PCR; TCRdb's copy has only in-frame clones and lacks some. This sample has under 300,000 clones, with about four fifths found just once. The sequence came from a human donor with COVID-19, enrolled during active disease. The donor label of this sample is uncertain. The chain recombines TRBV18 with TRBJ1-5; D ambiguous. The sample consisted of peripheral blood. CDR3 DNA: TGTGCCAGCTCACCGTCCGGGGAGCCCCAGCATTTT. This gives the protein CASSPSGEPQHF. Full variable domain (missing parts from reference TRBV18 and TRBJ1-5): NAGVMQNPRHLVRRRGQEARLRCSPMKGHSHVYWYRQLPEEGLKFMVYLQKENIIDESGMPKERFSAEFPKEGPSILRIQQVVRGDSAAYFCASSPSGEPQHFGDGTRLSIL.